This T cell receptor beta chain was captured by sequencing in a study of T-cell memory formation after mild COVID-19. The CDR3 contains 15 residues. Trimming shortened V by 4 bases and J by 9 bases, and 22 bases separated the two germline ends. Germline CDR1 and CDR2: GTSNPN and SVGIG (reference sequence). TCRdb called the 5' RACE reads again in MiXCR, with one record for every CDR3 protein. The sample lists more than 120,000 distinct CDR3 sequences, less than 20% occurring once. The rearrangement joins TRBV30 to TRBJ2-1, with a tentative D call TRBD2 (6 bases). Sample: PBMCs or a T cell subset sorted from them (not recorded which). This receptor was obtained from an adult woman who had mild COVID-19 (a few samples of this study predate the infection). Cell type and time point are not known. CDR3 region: CAWKPGLTTVGEQFF. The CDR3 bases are TGTGCCTGGAAGCCGGGACTCACAACGGTCGGTGAGCAGTTCTTC.